This entry lists 22 T cell receptor beta chains sequenced from one sample in a study of T-cell memory formation after mild COVID-19. Each CDR3 protein gets one entry after TCRdb re-called the 5' RACE reads with MiXCR. Seen here are approximately 300,000 distinct CDR3 sequences, approximately 15% observed once, and the top ten hold 22%. The source material was PBMCs or a T cell subset sorted from them (not recorded which). The receptors come from a young man who had mild COVID-19 (a few samples of this study predate the infection). Cell type and time point are not known.

This chain links TRBV2 with TRBJ1-3; D not resolved. This CDR3 region has 12 residues. V gave up 11 bases and J gave up 4 bases, with 12 bases separating them. Germline CDR1 SNHLY, CDR2 FYNNEI. The CDR3 spells CAGRKFGNTIYF. The CDR3 DNA reads TGTGCCGGTCGTAAATTCGGAAACACCATATATTTT.

This chain links TRBV7-9 with TRBJ2-5; TRBD1 aligns across 9 bases. There are 14 residues in the CDR3. Trimming took 5 bases from V and 5 from J; bases not matched to a gene: 6. Germline CDR1 SEHNR, CDR2 FQNEAQ (reference sequence). The CDR3 region has the DNA TGTGCCAGCAGCCGACCGGGACAGGGCGAGACCCAGTACTTC. Encoded protein: CASSRPGQGETQYF.

This clonotype was detected a few times. V gene TRBV7-6 combines with J gene TRBJ2-1, with D tentatively TRBD2 (6 bases). The CDR3 is made up of 15 amino acids. Germline V lookup: CDR1 SGHVS, CDR2 FNYEAQ. V dropped 5 bases and J dropped 5 bases, with 16 bases sitting between them. CDR3 DNA sequence: TGTGCCAGCAGCCTCCCGAGCGGGCCTCACAATGAGCAGTTCTTC. It is translated as CASSLPSGPHNEQFF.

Only a few counts were recorded for this clonotype. The chain has TRBV25-1 and TRBJ1-2; TRBD1 aligns across 12 bases. CDR1 MGHDK and CDR2 SYGVNS come from the germline V gene. The V and J ends lost 3 bases and 6 bases, in that order; junction bases with no gene match: 5. The length of the CDR3 is 15 residues. As DNA, the CDR3 is TGTGCCAGCAGTGATTGGGACAGGGGGCGGGATGGCTACACCTTC. Translated: CASSDWDRGRDGYTF.

The V and J genes are TRBV20-1 and TRBJ1-4; D is undetermined. This CDR3 is built from 15 residues. The V gene's germline CDR1 is DFQATT and CDR2 SNEGSKA (reference sequence). The ends were cut back, 5 bases at V and 0 bases at J, with 13 bases in the middle. The CDR3 here is CSAPRPGATNEKLFF. In nucleotides, the CDR3 is TGCAGTGCTCCCCGTCCGGGAGCAACTAATGAAAAACTGTTTTTT.

This clonotype has just a few counts. The rearrangement joins TRBV6-6 to TRBJ1-4; unclear D gene. The CDR3 is made up of 13 amino acids. The germline CDR1 and CDR2 sequences are MNHNY and SVGAGI (reference sequence). V was pared by 5 bases and J by 8 bases, with 12 bases between. The CDR3 nucleotides are TGTGCCAGCAGTCCCCGGATGAGCGAAAAACTGTTTTTT. Its translation is CASSPRMSEKLFF.

The gene calls are TRBV12-3 or TRBV12-4 and TRBJ1-5; no definite D call. This CDR3 has 14 amino acids. V was clipped by 4 bases and J by 5 bases, with 12 bases between them. The CDR3 sequence is CASSSGAVYQPQHF. For the CDR3, the DNA is TGTGCCAGCAGTTCAGGTGCGGTTTATCAGCCCCAGCATTTT.

J is TRBJ2-3 and V is TRBV7-2; possible D gene TRBD2, 6 bases. Per the germline V gene, CDR1 is SGHTA and CDR2 is FQGNSA. Deletions cut 1 base from V and 5 bases from J, with 13 bases between. CDR3 size: 15 residues. CDR3 coding DNA: TGTGCCAGCAGCTTAGGGGTAGGGAGGATAGATACGCAGTATTTT. Protein sequence: CASSLGVGRIDTQYF.

This chain joins TRBV18 and TRBJ1-6, with 7 bases lining up with TRBD1. The CDR3 runs 16 residues. Trimming cost V 3 bases and J 10 bases; bases outside gene matches: 12. Per the germline V gene, CDR1 is KGHSH and CDR2 is LQKENI. The CDR3 region has the DNA TGTGCCAGCTCACCGCGCGACAGGGTGGTGGGCTCACCCCTCCACTTT. Encoded protein: CASSPRDRVVGSPLHF.

The J gene is TRBJ1-5, the V gene TRBV4-3; D call uncertain. The V gene's germline CDR1 is LGHNA and CDR2 YSLEER. The CDR3 runs to 13 residues. The V gene lost 1 base and the J gene lost 9 bases, with 10 bases spanning the gap. This CDR3 reads CASSQALGRPQHF. CDR3 in DNA: TGCGCCAGCAGCCAAGCATTAGGGCGGCCCCAGCATTTT.

In its sample, this clonotype was seen a few times. This sequence joins TRBV12-3 or TRBV12-4 and TRBJ1-3, with D hard to call. CDR3 length: 12 amino acids. The V and J ends lost 2 bases and 2 bases respectively, with 1 base between them. The CDR3 region has the DNA TGTGCCAGCAGTTTAACTGGAAACACCATATATTTT. Translation gives CASSLTGNTIYF.

The rearrangement uses TRBV20-1 and TRBJ2-1, with TRBD2 identical over 14 bases. After removal of 6 bases from V and 7 bases from J, the junction contained 5 bases not matched to a gene. The CDR3 loop spans 14 amino acids. Germline V CDR1 and CDR2: DFQATT, SNEGSKA (reference sequence). The CDR3 spells CSARLAGGRNEQFF. CDR3 bases: TGCAGTGCAAGACTAGCGGGGGGGAGGAATGAGCAGTTCTTC.

The sample holds a few counts of this clonotype. The chain recombines TRBV10-2 with TRBJ1-6, with 7 bases identical to TRBD1. This CDR3 comprises 14 residues. The V gene's germline CDR1 is WSHSY and CDR2 SAAADI. The V gene end was trimmed by 2 bases and the J gene end by 9 bases; junction bases not matched to a gene: 4. The CDR3 loop reads CASSETGVGSPLHF. In nucleotides, the CDR3 is TGCGCCAGCAGTGAGACAGGGGTCGGTTCACCCCTCCACTTT.

Ten or more counts support this clonotype. The V call is TRBV10-1, the J call TRBJ2-5, with 9 positions matching TRBD1. Trimming took 5 bases from V and 5 from J; bases not matched to a gene: 3. Germline values: CDR1 WNHNN, CDR2 SYGVQD (reference sequence). The CDR3 is made up of 13 amino acids. CDR3 coding DNA: TGCGCCAGCAGTACGACAGGGGGTGAGACCCAGTACTTC. It is translated as CASSTTGGETQYF.

This clonotype was counted ten times or more. V and J are TRBV5-1 and TRBJ1-1; D is unresolved. CDR1 is SGHRS and CDR2 is YFSETQ in the germline V gene. The CDR3 sequence is 13 residues long. Trimming took off 4 bases at V and 0 bases at J, with 7 bases between the two ends. In nucleotides, the CDR3 is TGCGCCAGCAGCCTACGAGTGAACACTGAAGCTTTCTTT. It encodes CASSLRVNTEAFF.

This clonotype was seen a few times. The chain carries TRBV6-5 and TRBJ2-1; D is tentatively TRBD1 or TRBD2 (5 bases each). Trimming took 0 bases from V and 6 from J, leaving 9 bases between them. Germline values: CDR1 MNHEY, CDR2 SVGAGI. The CDR3 is 14 amino acids. In DNA, the CDR3 is TGTGCCAGCAGTTACTCGTTGGGGGTCAATGAGCAGTTCTTC. Residues: CASSYSLGVNEQFF.

This clonotype turned up a few times. This rearrangement joins TRBV29-1 to TRBJ2-5; TRBD1 agrees at 10 bases. Trimming took 5 bases from V and 5 from J; bases not matched to a gene: 2. Germline lookup yields CDR1 SQVTM and CDR2 ANQGSEA. The CDR3 loop spans 12 amino acids. The CDR3 coding sequence is TGCAGCGTTCGACAGGGGGCGGAGACCCAGTACTTC. Protein product: CSVRQGAETQYF.

This clonotype appeared a few times. CDR3 nucleotides: TGTGCCAGCACCTGGACCGTATATGGCTACACCTTC. Residues: CASTWTVYGYTF. The V and J genes are TRBV12-3 or TRBV12-4 and TRBJ1-2; D is uncertain. The CDR3 is 12 residues long. V lost 7 bases, J lost 5 bases, and 11 bases lay in between.

This clonotype was counted between two and nine times. The chain couples TRBV20-1 to TRBJ2-1; D possibly corresponds to TRBD1 (6 bases). Between the trimmed V and J ends, which lost 6 bases and 5 bases, there was a span of 8 bases. CDR3 length: 11 amino acids. The germline CDR1 and CDR2 sequences are DFQATT and SNEGSKA (reference sequence). This CDR3 is CSARQDNEQFF. As DNA, the CDR3 is TGCAGTGCCCGACAGGACAATGAGCAGTTCTTC.

This clonotype was recorded many times. V usage is TRBV7-6 and J usage is TRBJ2-3, with D tentatively TRBD2 (6 bases). CDR1 SGHVS and CDR2 FNYEAQ come from the germline V gene. This CDR3 has 14 residues. V was cut by 4 bases and J by 4 bases, with 12 bases left in between. CDR3 in DNA: TGTGCCAGCAGCTCCGGGACTCCTTCAGATACGCAGTATTTT. It encodes CASSSGTPSDTQYF. The full variable domain, rest sourced from reference TRBV7-6 and TRBJ2-3, is GAGVSQSPRYKVTKRGQDVALRCDPISGHVSLYWYRQALGQGPEFLTYFNYEAQQDKSGLPNDRFSAERPEGSISTLTIQRTEQRDSAMYRCASSSGTPSDTQYFGPGTRLTVL.

The sample holds a few counts of this clonotype. The chain joins TRBV7-2 to TRBJ1-2; D uncertain. The CDR3 sequence is 13 residues long. V lost 5 bases and J 3 bases, leaving 10 bases between the germline ends. In germline, CDR1 is SGHTA, CDR2 FQGNSA. The chain's CDR3 is CASSAQRHYGYTF. The CDR3 coding sequence is TGTGCCAGCAGCGCGCAACGGCACTATGGCTACACCTTC.

This clonotype was detected a few times. The CDR3 spells CATSEYSNSPLHF. The CDR3 bases are TGTGCCACCAGTGAATACTCGAATTCACCCCTCCACTTT. The chain carries TRBV24-1 and TRBJ1-6, with D unclear. CDR3 size: 13 residues. The germline V and J ends were trimmed by 4 bases and 7 bases, with 7 bases remaining between them. Germline V CDR1 and CDR2: KGHDR, SFDVKD.